The rows below give T cell receptor beta chains drawn from one sample of a study of blood T cell repertoires in COVID-19. The repertoire was sequenced with immunoSEQ multiplex PCR; TCRdb's copy has only in-frame clones and lacks some. Altogether roughly 250,000 clones are present, about 87% being singletons, with the ten largest covering about 1.2%. Source material: PBMCs or T cells enriched from blood (not recorded which). The receptors derive from a woman between 40 and 55 years old with acute COVID-19. The CDR3 runs from the conserved cysteine through the conserved F or W. The D gene is left open where the match is weak. Some rows have no size entry. The others give once, few or many, or a class for an expanded clone.

>few|TRBV2|NA|TRBJ2-7
CASDAGTYEQYF
TGTGCCAGCGACGCAGGAACCTACGAGCAGTACTTC
>few|TRBV9|NA|TRBJ2-1
CASSALTGENEQFF
TGTGCCAGCAGCGCCCTGACGGGGGAGAATGAGCAGTTCTTC
>few|TRBV28|NA|TRBJ2-7
CASSPASQGWYEQYF
TGTGCCAGCAGCCCCGCGTCACAGGGATGGTACGAGCAGTACTTC
>NA|TRBV24-1|NA|TRBJ2-7
CATSENRDEQYF
TGTGCCACCAGTGAAAACCGGGACGAGCAGTACTTC
>once|TRBV11-2|TRBD1|TRBJ1-1
CASSVQGAVGEAFF
TGTGCCAGCAGCGTACAGGGGGCGGTCGGTGAAGCTTTCTTT
>NA|TRBV18|NA|TRBJ1-1
CASSRGLGEAFF
TGTGCCAGCTCGAGAGGGTTAGGTGAAGCTTTCTTT
>NA|TRBV5-1|NA|TRBJ1-1
CASSLQGNTEAFF
TGCGCCAGCAGCTTGCAGGGTAACACTGAAGCTTTCTTT
>NA|TRBV5-1|TRBD1|TRBJ2-4
CASSSVPGQGGKNIQYF
TGCGCCAGCAGCTCCGTCCCGGGACAGGGGGGTAAAAACATTCAGTACTTC
>NA|TRBV3-1/TRBV3-2|TRBD2|TRBJ2-5
CASSQVASGRETQYF
TGTGCCAGCAGCCAAGTGGCTAGCGGGAGGGAGACCCAGTACTTC
>NA|TRBV6-5|NA|TRBJ1-5
CATHDVTGNNQPQHF
TGTGCCACCCACGACGTTACAGGGAACAATCAGCCCCAGCATTTT
>once|TRBV28|NA|TRBJ2-3
CASSRADTQYF
TGTGCCAGCAGTCGGGCAGATACGCAGTATTTT
>NA|TRBV7-9|NA|TRBJ1-2
CASSPQQGTYGYTF
TGTGCCAGCAGCCCACAACAGGGCACCTATGGCTACACCTTC
>NA|TRBV7-8|TRBD2|TRBJ2-1
CASSLSSGEGSYNEQFF
TGTGCCAGCAGCTTATCGAGCGGGGAGGGATCCTACAATGAGCAGTTCTTC
>few|TRBV4-3|NA|TRBJ2-3
CASSQRASEITDTQYF
TGCGCCAGCAGCCAAAGGGCTAGCGAGATCACAGATACGCAGTATTTT
>once|TRBV24-1|NA|TRBJ2-5
CATSEHPKETQYF
TGTGCCACCAGTGAACACCCAAAAGAGACCCAGTACTTC
>NA|TRBV30|NA|TRBJ1-4
CAWSVPLGAEKLFF
TGTGCCTGGAGTGTACCTCTAGGAGCTGAAAAACTGTTTTTT
>few|TRBV7-2|NA|TRBJ1-2
CASSLIGQARGNGYTF
TGTGCCAGCAGCTTAATCGGGCAGGCCAGGGGAAATGGCTACACCTTC
>NA|TRBV27|NA|TRBJ2-2
CASSPWTETGELFF
TGTGCCAGCAGTCCCTGGACAGAGACCGGGGAGCTGTTTTTT
>NA|TRBV27|TRBD1|TRBJ1-1
CASSPGTGEKVGTEAFF
TGTGCCAGCAGTCCCGGGACAGGGGAAAAGGTGGGCACTGAAGCTTTCTTT
>NA|TRBV5-1|NA|TRBJ2-3
CASSLRAASTDTQYF
TGCGCCAGCAGCTTGAGAGCGGCTAGCACAGATACGCAGTATTTT
>NA|TRBV4-2|TRBD1|TRBJ1-2
CASSPRQGAPTNYGYTF
TGTGCCAGCAGCCCTCGACAGGGGGCGCCTACAAACTATGGCTACACCTTC
>NA|TRBV19|NA|TRBJ1-4
CASSIQGTKLFF
TGTGCCAGTAGTATACAAGGGACAAAGCTGTTTTTT
>NA|TRBV27|TRBD2|TRBJ2-3
CASSLGGGAGVWNTQYF
TGTGCCAGCAGTCTAGGGGGAGGAGCGGGAGTCTGGAATACGCAGTATTTT
>many|TRBV3-1/TRBV3-2|TRBD2|TRBJ2-7
CASVSSGRGEQYF
TGTGCCAGCGTGTCTAGCGGGAGGGGCGAGCAGTACTTC
>NA|TRBV5-1|NA|TRBJ2-2
CASSFGGPTGELFF
TGCGCCAGCAGCTTCGGGGGACCTACAGGGGAGCTGTTTTTT
>NA|TRBV6-5|NA|TRBJ1-5
CASTTGDQPQHF
TGTGCCAGTACCACAGGCGATCAGCCCCAGCATTTT
>NA|TRBV4-3|TRBD2|TRBJ2-4
CASSQEAGVAKNIQYF
TGCGCCAGCAGCCAAGAGGCGGGAGTTGCCAAAAACATTCAGTACTTC
>NA|TRBV9|NA|TRBJ1-6
CASTGEAGNSPLHF
TGTGCCAGCACGGGGGAGGCGGGGAATTCACCCCTCCACTTT
>NA|TRBV5-4|TRBD1|TRBJ1-1
CASSLGQGVGNTEAFF
TGTGCCAGCAGCCTAGGACAGGGGGTAGGAAACACTGAAGCTTTCTTT
>NA|TRBV25-1|NA|TRBJ1-1
CASRGGEPSAFF
TGTGCCAGCAGGGGGGGGGAGCCTTCGGCTTTCTTT
>NA|TRBV5-4|TRBD2|TRBJ2-1
CASSRPTSGINNEQFF
TGTGCCAGCAGTCGGCCGACTAGCGGGATTAACAATGAGCAGTTCTTC
>NA|TRBV27|TRBD2|TRBJ2-1
CASSLGTIYNEQFF
TGTGCCAGCAGTCTTGGGACTATCTACAATGAGCAGTTCTTC
>NA|TRBV6-5|TRBD1|TRBJ1-1
CASSWTGGTEAFF
TGTGCCAGCAGTTGGACAGGGGGCACTGAAGCTTTCTTT
>NA|TRBV7-2|TRBD2|TRBJ2-1
CASSLGLAASYNEQFF
TGTGCCAGCAGCTTAGGACTAGCGGCCTCCTACAATGAGCAGTTCTTC
>NA|TRBV28|NA|TRBJ2-7
CASRITGRYEQYF
TGTGCCAGCAGAATAACAGGGAGATACGAGCAGTACTTC
>NA|TRBV9|TRBD1|TRBJ1-2
CASSVGGSNRGSGYTF
TGTGCCAGCAGCGTAGGCGGATCTAACAGGGGGTCCGGCTACACCTTC
>NA|TRBV7-8|NA|TRBJ2-7
CASSLAETGSSLKYF
TGTGCCAGCAGCTTAGCAGAGACAGGAAGTTCCTTGAAGTACTTC
>NA|TRBV19|NA|TRBJ1-4
CASSRGDGGFSEKLFF
TGTGCCAGTAGTAGAGGGGACGGGGGATTCTCTGAAAAACTGTTTTTT
>NA|TRBV7-8|NA|TRBJ2-2
CASTQDTFLNTGELFF
TGTGCCAGCACCCAAGACACTTTTCTTAACACCGGGGAGCTGTTTTTT
>NA|TRBV5-4|TRBD2|TRBJ2-1
CASSATSGIYNEQFF
TGTGCCAGCAGCGCGACTAGCGGGATTTACAATGAGCAGTTCTTC
>NA|TRBV5-6|NA|TRBJ1-2
CASSFLGDDYGYTF
TGTGCCAGCAGCTTTCTCGGGGATGACTATGGCTACACCTTC
>NA|TRBV5-1|TRBD1|TRBJ2-2
CASSSLPGTGGLLGTGELFF
TGCGCCAGCAGCTCATTACCCGGGACAGGGGGGCTTCTTGGCACCGGGGAGCTGTTTTTT
>NA|TRBV7-9|NA|TRBJ1-2
CASSSFLLHRVDYGYTF
TGTGCCAGCAGCAGCTTCCTCCTTCACAGGGTCGACTATGGCTACACCTTC
>NA|TRBV7-9|NA|TRBJ1-1
CASKVTALTEAFF
TGTGCCAGCAAAGTTACAGCCCTCACTGAAGCTTTCTTT
>NA|TRBV10-3|TRBD2|TRBJ2-3
CAISDMGSAGVGLDTQYF
TGTGCCATCAGTGATATGGGTAGCGCGGGAGTCGGCTTAGATACGCAGTATTTT
>once|TRBV4-2|NA|TRBJ2-7
CATRGISYEQYF
TGTGCCACCCGCGGGATCTCCTACGAGCAGTACTTC
>NA|TRBV9|NA|TRBJ2-2
CASSVGGPPELFF
TGTGCCAGCAGCGTAGGAGGCCCGCCGGAGCTGTTTTTT
>NA|TRBV29-1|TRBD2|TRBJ2-1
CSVETSLAGPYNEQFF
TGCAGCGTTGAGACCTCTCTAGCGGGACCTTACAATGAGCAGTTCTTC
>NA|TRBV27|NA|TRBJ2-2
CASSPTPRRVYTGELFF
TGTGCCAGCAGCCCAACCCCTAGGCGGGTGTACACCGGGGAGCTGTTTTTT
>NA|TRBV27|NA|TRBJ1-5
CATGAASVSQHF
TGTGCCACTGGGGCGGCCTCAGTCTCCCAGCATTTT
>NA|TRBV11-2|NA|TRBJ1-4
CASSLGRLAEKLFF
TGTGCCAGCAGCTTAGGAAGGTTAGCTGAAAAACTGTTTTTT
>NA|TRBV9|TRBD2|TRBJ2-2
CASSASGALRVTGELFF
TGTGCCAGCAGCGCTAGCGGGGCGCTACGAGTGACCGGGGAGCTGTTTTTT